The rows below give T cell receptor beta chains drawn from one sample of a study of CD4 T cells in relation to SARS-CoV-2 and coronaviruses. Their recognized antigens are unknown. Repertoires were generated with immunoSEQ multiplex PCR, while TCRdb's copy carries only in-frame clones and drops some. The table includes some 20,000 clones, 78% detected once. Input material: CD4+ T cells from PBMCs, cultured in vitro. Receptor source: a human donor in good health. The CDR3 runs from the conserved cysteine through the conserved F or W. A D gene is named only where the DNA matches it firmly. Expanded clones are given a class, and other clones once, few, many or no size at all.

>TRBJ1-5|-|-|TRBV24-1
CATSEPQGGDQPQHF
TGTGCCACCAGTGAACCGCAGGGAGGGGATCAGCCCCAGCATTTT
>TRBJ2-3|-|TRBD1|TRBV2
CASRGQVSTDTQYF
TGTGCCAGCAGGGGACAGGTTAGCACAGATACGCAGTATTTT
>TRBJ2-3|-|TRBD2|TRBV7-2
CASSLGGLEKYF
TGTGCCAGCAGCTTAGGGGGACTAGAAAAGTATTTT
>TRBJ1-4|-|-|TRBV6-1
CASSEVGGGEKLFF
TGTGCCAGCAGTGAGGTTGGGGGCGGAGAAAAACTGTTTTTT
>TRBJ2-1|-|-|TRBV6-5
CASSRLDEQFF
TGTGCCAGCAGCCGGCTGGATGAGCAGTTCTTC
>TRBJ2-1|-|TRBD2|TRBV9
CASSAQTSGKWGEQFF
TGTGCCAGCAGCGCTCAGACTAGCGGGAAATGGGGTGAGCAGTTCTTC
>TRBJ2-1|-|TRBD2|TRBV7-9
CASSTSGSNEQFF
TGTGCCAGCAGTACTAGCGGGAGCAATGAGCAGTTCTTC
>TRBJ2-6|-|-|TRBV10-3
CAISRYEGAGANVLTF
TGTGCCATCAGCCGATATGAGGGGGCTGGGGCCAACGTCCTGACTTTC
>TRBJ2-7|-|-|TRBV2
CASSEEWAGAMYEQYF
TGTGCCAGCAGTGAAGAGTGGGCAGGGGCGATGTACGAGCAGTACTTC
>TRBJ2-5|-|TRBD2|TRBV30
CAWRKGLAGWDTQYF
TGTGCCTGGAGAAAGGGACTAGCGGGATGGGACACCCAGTACTTC
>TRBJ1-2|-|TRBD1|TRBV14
CASHPGTGDGYTF
TGTGCCAGCCACCCCGGGACAGGGGATGGCTACACCTTC
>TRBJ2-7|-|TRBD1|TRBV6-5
CASTRKPGQGNEQYF
TGTGCCAGCACCCGCAAACCGGGACAGGGGAACGAGCAGTACTTC
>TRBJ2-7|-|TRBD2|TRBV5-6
CASSLGPPTSESSYEQYF
TGTGCCAGCAGCTTGGGGCCCCCCACTAGCGAAAGCTCCTACGAGCAGTACTTC
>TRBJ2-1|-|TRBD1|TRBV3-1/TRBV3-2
CASSHTTGRSYNEQFF
TGTGCCAGCAGCCATACGACAGGGAGATCCTACAATGAGCAGTTCTTC
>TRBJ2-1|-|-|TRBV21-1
CASREQGRNEQFF
TGTGCCAGCAGGGAACAGGGGAGGAATGAGCAGTTCTTC
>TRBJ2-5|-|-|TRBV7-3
CASSQDRFQETQYF
TGTGCCAGCAGCCAAGACAGGTTCCAAGAGACCCAGTACTTC
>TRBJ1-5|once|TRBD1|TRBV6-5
CATSGQGRTQPQHF
TGTGCCACCTCGGGACAGGGACGCACTCAGCCCCAGCATTTT
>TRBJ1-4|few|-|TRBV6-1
CASSDRATNEKLFF
TGTGCCAGCAGTGACCGGGCGACTAATGAAAAACTGTTTTTT
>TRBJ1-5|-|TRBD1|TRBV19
CASSTGQGVWQPQHF
TGTGCCAGTAGTACGGGACAGGGGGTATGGCAGCCCCAGCATTTT
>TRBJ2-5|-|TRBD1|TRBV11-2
CASSQGQGEETQYF
TGTGCCAGCAGTCAAGGACAGGGCGAGGAGACCCAGTACTTC
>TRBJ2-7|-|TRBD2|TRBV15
CATSSPVAGGTYEQYF
TGTGCCACCAGCAGCCCAGTAGCGGGAGGGACCTACGAGCAGTACTTC
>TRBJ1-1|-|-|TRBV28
CASSQGSLRTSFF
TGTGCCAGCAGTCAAGGGTCCTTGCGGACGTCTTTCTTT
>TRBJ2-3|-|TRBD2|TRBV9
CASSVAGGSTDTQYF
TGTGCCAGCAGCGTAGCGGGAGGAAGCACAGATACGCAGTATTTT
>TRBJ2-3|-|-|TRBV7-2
CASSPLTSTDTQYF
TGTGCCAGCAGCCCACTTACCTCCACAGATACGCAGTATTTT
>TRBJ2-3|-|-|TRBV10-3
CAIRRGDISTDTQYF
TGTGCCATCAGGAGGGGGGACATAAGCACAGATACGCAGTATTTT
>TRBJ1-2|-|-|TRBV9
CASSANGQFAGYTF
TGTGCCAGCAGCGCAAACGGACAGTTCGCCGGCTACACCTTC
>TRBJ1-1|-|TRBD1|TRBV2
CASRGRGPANTEAFF
TGTGCCAGCAGGGGGAGGGGGCCGGCGAACACTGAAGCTTTCTTT
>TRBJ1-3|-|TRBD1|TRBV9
CASSPSGGHGTAISGNTIYF
TGTGCCAGCAGCCCATCCGGGGGACACGGGACAGCCATCTCTGGAAACACCATATATTTT
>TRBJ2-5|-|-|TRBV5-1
CASRYISSASPETQYF
TGCGCCAGCAGATATATATCGTCGGCTAGCCCAGAGACCCAGTACTTC
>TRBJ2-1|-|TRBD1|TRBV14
CASSHGQGQGYNEQFF
TGTGCCAGCAGCCACGGACAGGGCCAAGGCTACAATGAGCAGTTCTTC
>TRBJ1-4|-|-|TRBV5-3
CARSLVRTNEKLFF
TGTGCCAGAAGCTTGGTCAGAACTAATGAAAAACTGTTTTTT
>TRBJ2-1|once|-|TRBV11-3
CASSLGRTTVNEQFF
TGTGCCAGCAGCTTAGGCCGGACTACAGTTAATGAGCAGTTCTTC
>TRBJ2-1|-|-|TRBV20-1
CSSEREQFF
TGCAGCTCCGAAAGGGAGCAGTTCTTC
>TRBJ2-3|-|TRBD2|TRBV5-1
CASSYNQLAGRTDTQYF
TGCGCCAGCAGCTACAACCAACTAGCGGGGCGCACAGATACGCAGTATTTT
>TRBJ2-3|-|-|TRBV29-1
CSSTRQADTQYF
TGCAGCTCAACGCGGCAGGCGGATACGCAGTATTTT
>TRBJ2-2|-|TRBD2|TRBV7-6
CASSTGGGVAGELFF
TGTGCCAGCAGTACCGGGGGGGGAGTGGCCGGGGAGCTGTTTTTT
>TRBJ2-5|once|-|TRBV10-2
CASSESSQARTQYF
TGCGCCAGCAGTGAGTCCAGCCAGGCGCGGACCCAGTACTTC
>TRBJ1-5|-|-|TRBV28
CASTANQPQHF
TGTGCCAGCACCGCTAATCAGCCCCAGCATTTT
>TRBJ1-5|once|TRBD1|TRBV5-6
CASSWGQESNQPQHF
TGTGCCAGCAGCTGGGGACAGGAAAGCAATCAGCCCCAGCATTTT
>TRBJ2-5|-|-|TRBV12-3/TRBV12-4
CASRRGETQYF
TGTGCCAGCAGGCGAGGAGAGACCCAGTACTTC
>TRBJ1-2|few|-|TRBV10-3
CAISRPGGYTF
TGTGCCATCAGTCGACCGGGAGGCTACACCTTC
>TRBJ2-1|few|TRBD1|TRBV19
CASTPGQGSYNEQFF
TGTGCCAGTACTCCCGGACAGGGATCCTACAATGAGCAGTTCTTC
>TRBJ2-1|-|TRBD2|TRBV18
CASSAGTSGYNEQFF
TGTGCCAGCTCCGCCGGGACTAGCGGTTACAATGAGCAGTTCTTC
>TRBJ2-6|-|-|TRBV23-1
CASSQSDRGSGANVLTF
TGCGCCAGCAGTCAATCGGACAGAGGCTCTGGGGCCAACGTCCTGACTTTC
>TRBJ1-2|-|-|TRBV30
CAWSHHYGYTF
TGTGCCTGGAGCCACCACTATGGCTACACCTTC
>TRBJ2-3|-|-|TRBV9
CASSGGGVESQYF
TGTGCCAGCAGCGGAGGGGGTGTAGAGTCGCAGTATTTT